Reported below is one T cell receptor beta chain. Antigen unknown. At one end the junction does not follow the germline gene, possibly because of a read error. Other DNA variants within this sample encode the same CDR3. Assay used: immunoSEQ multiplex PCR; TCRdb lists only in-frame clones, some missing. The profile covers 2 million to 2.5 million clones, with approximately 95% appearing a single time and about 0.37% taken by the ten largest. The sample originates from a study of shared clonotypes between healthy human individuals. As for the study in general: Three plates each covered CD4 naive and memory; CD8 naive two, CD8 memory one. Overall study results and limits: Non-shared clonotypes showed lower generation probabilities than clonotypes common to all four donors.

The germline CDR1 and CDR2 sequences are KGHSH and LQKENI. The CDR3 is 15 residues long. The chain has TRBV18 and TRBJ1-4, with 9 positions matching TRBD1. The sample taken for sequencing was naive CD4+ T cells from PBMCs. Subset specified: CD45RA+ positively selected. This clonotype was obtained from a man between 18 and 29 years old in good health. Some clones in this sample may be carry-over from other donors' samples. The CDR3 nucleotides read TGTGCCAGCTCGCCACAGGGGGCCACTAATGAAAAACTGTTTTTT. The encoded protein is CASSPQGATNEKLFF.